This entry is about one T cell receptor beta chain. This clone's antigen is unknown. Per-base quality was not reported, and no clone a single base away is much larger than it. V is clipped by 5 bases and J by 8 bases, and the sequence between their germline boundaries is 19 bases long. From a lookup of the germline V gene (reference sequence), CDR1 and CDR2 are PRHDT and FYEKMQ. Counted from cysteine to phenylalanine, this CDR3 has 15 amino acids. Only the CDR3 DNA is retained, 45 bases long and in frame from the first base. This sample was included in a study of T cell responses to AZD1222 COVID-19 vaccine (dated by TCRdb to the early 2020s). With respect to the entire study: AZD1222 recipients given second doses at about 4 weeks or at about 12 weeks were pooled, since spike-specific TCR depth and breadth were not found to differ between the two schedules. A total of 233 trial participants underwent TCR sequencing, of whom 207 had received two doses of AZD1222 and some 26 had received two doses of the MenACWY control vaccine. Enrollment into the trials was organized by age into subgroups of 18-55, 56-69 and 70-plus years, and those subgroups contained approximately 150, 30 and 60 TCR-sequenced participants, respectively.

Summary of the overall study and its limitations: After two AZD1222 doses, both the breadth and the depth of spike-specific TCRs were significantly higher than at day 0 and than in MenACWY recipients. Epitopes outside the regions mutated in the B.1.351 and B.1.1.7 variants were reportedly recognized by nearly half of the unique spike-specific TCRs. The 56-69-year group was small, and its depth increase did not reach significance, likely because of low power. CD4 TCRs associated with the vaccine covered the entire spike protein, and the dominant responses were in regions 160-218 and 743-854. Because no day 14 peak-response samples were available, the repertoires could be characterized only after the peak T cell response. Participants were mostly white British and included more females than males, and it was suggested by the authors that clonal diversity may have been underestimated. Conclusions about previously exposed vaccinees are limited because only six or seven AZD1222 recipients were SARS-CoV-2 seropositive at baseline.

The CDR3 regions of human TCRbeta chains were analyzed by immunosequencing. Per the source publication's procedure: Repertoire TCRs were matched against a reference library of SARS-CoV-2-specific TCRs generated with the MIRA antigen-specificity platform. Breadth was defined as the fraction of unique TCRs that were SARS-CoV-2-associated, and depth was defined as the fraction of total T cells that were SARS-CoV-2-associated. Using the MIRA data, each spike-specific TCR was mapped to the spike region that the TCR reacts to and placed in a CD4 or CD8 class. Log10-transformed breadth and depth values were compared by one-way ANOVA with Sidak's multiple comparisons tests. The clones in this table, taken by TCRdb from immuneACCESS, are in-frame only. Not every clone is retained; where verified, under half of the shortfall comes from an unresolved V gene, and the cause of the rest is unknown. V and J calls and clone size are as listed in that table; D and trimming were resolved from the DNA. A total of tens of thousands of clones appear in this sample, about three quarters of them only once. The ten largest clones add up to less than 5% of the sample.

Reading the label with the study, this specimen's time point is: baseline before first vaccination. Vaccinee samples came from UK trials COV001 and COV002, including a single-blind randomized controlled phase 2/3 trial of AZD1222 (ChAdOx1 nCoV-19) in healthy adults. For TCRbeta chain sequencing, PBMC samples were collected from trial participants at day 0 and at day 28 after the second dose. This clonotype originated in an adult in good health. The rearrangement joined TRBV13 to TRBJ2-1; the D gene identity is not certain. The starting material was peripheral blood, obtained on day 0 of AZD1222 vaccination. The CDR3 region: CASSPFPDGRHEQFF. At the DNA level, the sequence is TGTGCCAGCAGCCCCTTTCCGGACGGACGGCATGAGCAGTTCTTC.